One sample yielded the 3 T cell receptor beta chains listed below, sequenced in a study of T cell changes during pregnancy in multiple sclerosis. Method: immunoSEQ multiplex PCR; TCRdb's copy keeps in-frame clones and lacks some. The sample includes about 60,000 clones, roughly 88% of them seen just once. This specimen consisted of peripheral blood, obtained in the third trimester of pregnancy. These receptor sequences come from a female donor in good health, enrolled as a control in a pregnancy study.

The chain combines TRBV21-1 with TRBJ2-3; the table's D call, TRBD2, was not checked against the DNA. TRBV21-1 is termed a pseudogene. The CDR3 length is 16 residues. In DNA form, the CDR3 reads TGTGCCAGCAGCAAAGGGGCTAGCGGGGTCACAGATACGCAGTATTTT. Translation gives CASSKGASGVTDTQYF.

The V gene is TRBV5-1, the J gene TRBJ1-3, with D tentatively TRBD1 (6 bases). This CDR3 has 14 amino acids. Deletions cut 2 bases from V and 8 bases from J, with 14 bases between. Germline V gene sequence: CDR1 SGHRS, CDR2 YFSETQ. CDR3 sequence (DNA): TGCGCCAGCAGCTTCACCACAGGGACGGACACCATATATTTT. Protein: CASSFTTGTDTIYF.

The chain links TRBV19 to TRBJ1-4, with 7 bases aligning to TRBD1. The CDR3 loop spans 15 amino acids. The germline CDR1 and CDR2 sequences are LNHDA and SQIVND (reference sequence). V was pared by 5 bases and J by 3 bases, with 6 bases of the junction left unmatched. CDR3 region: CASSFRQGPNEKLFF. In DNA, the CDR3 is TGTGCCAGTAGTTTTCGACAGGGCCCTAATGAAAAACTGTTTTTT.